This T cell receptor beta chain was captured in a study of T cell responses to AZD1222 COVID-19 vaccine listed by TCRdb under 2021. Looking at the study overall: A total of 230 to 250 trial participants underwent TCR sequencing, of whom 207 had received two doses of AZD1222 and about 26 had received two doses of the MenACWY control vaccine. Enrollment into the trials was organized by age into subgroups of 18-55, 56-69 and 70-plus years, and those subgroups contained approximately 150, 30 and 60 TCR-sequenced participants, respectively.

Results and caveats for the whole study, not just this receptor: Reportedly, close to half of the unique spike-specific TCRs recognized epitopes lying outside the regions that are mutated in the B.1.351 and B.1.1.7 variants. Because no samples from the day 14 peak response were available, repertoires could be characterized only after the peak T cell response. In the small 56-69-year group, the increase in depth fell short of significance, most likely because of low power. A significant rise in spike-specific TCR breadth and depth was observed after two AZD1222 doses relative to day 0 and relative to MenACWY recipients. Vaccine-associated CD4 TCRs spanned the whole spike protein, with dominant responses in regions 160-218 and 743-854. Conclusions about previously exposed vaccinees are limited because only six or seven AZD1222 recipients were SARS-CoV-2 seropositive at baseline. Most participants were white British and females outnumbered males, and the authors suggested that clonal diversity may have been underestimated.

The CDR3 regions of human TCRbeta chains were subjected to immunosequencing. The authors processed their data as follows. Repertoire TCRs were matched against a reference library of SARS-CoV-2-specific TCRs generated with the MIRA antigen-specificity platform. Breadth was defined as the fraction of unique TCRs that were SARS-CoV-2-associated. Depth was defined as the fraction of total T cells that were SARS-CoV-2-associated. Using the MIRA data, each spike-specific TCR was mapped to the spike region that the TCR reacts to and placed in a CD4 or CD8 class. Log10-transformed breadth and depth values were compared by one-way ANOVA with Sidak's multiple comparisons tests. TCRdb's version of the immuneACCESS table is confined to in-frame rearrangements and falls short of the full clone set. An unresolved V gene accounts for under half of the shortfall where checked; the remainder is of unknown origin. The V and J calls and clone size were taken over from that table, and D and trimming were inferred from the DNA. Here the sample has about 150,000 clones; around 90% occur a single time. The ten largest clones add up to roughly 3.2% of the sample.

Comments on this clone: Its antigen is still unknown. There are no base qualities to consult, and no much larger clone falls within one base.

What the time point label conveys for this sample: about 28 days (+/-7) after the second vaccine dose. AZD1222 recipients whose second dose came at about 4 weeks and those whose second dose came at about 12 weeks were combined into one group, since spike-specific TCR depth and breadth did not differ between the two schedules. The vaccinee samples were drawn from two UK trials, COV001 and COV002, one of which was a single-blind randomized controlled phase 2/3 trial testing AZD1222 (ChAdOx1 nCoV-19) in healthy adults. For TCRbeta chain sequencing, PBMC samples from trial participants were taken at day 0 and at day 28 after the second dose. V is pruned by 4 bases and J by 2 bases, leaving 10 bases of the junction without a gene match. Inclusive of the bounding cysteine and phenylalanine, the CDR3 is 16 residues long. Here the CDR3 DNA is all that survives: 48 bases in frame from base 1. CDR1 and CDR2, looked up from the germline V gene (reference sequence), are SEHNR and FQNEAQ.

The material sequenced was peripheral blood, taken 28 days after the second AZD1222 dose. This TCR came from an adult who received the AZD1222 COVID-19 vaccine. In this chain, TRBV7-9 is recombined with TRBJ1-2, and TRBD1 aligns with 7 junction nucleotides. The CDR3 sequence is CASSSMVGQLNYGYTF. The DNA sequence is TGTGCCAGCAGCTCGATGGTGGGACAGTTAAACTATGGCTACACCTTC. With all but the CDR3 taken from the reference TRBV7-9 and TRBJ1-2 genes, the full variable domain is: DTGVSQNPRHKITKRGQNVTFRCDPISEHNRLYWYRQTLGQGPEFLTYFQNEAQLEKSRLLSDRFSAERPKGSFSTLEIQRTEQGDSAMYLCASSSMVGQLNYGYTFGSGTRLTVV.